A selection of T cell receptor beta chains follows, all from one sample in a study of blood T cells in healthy people across ages. Using its own MiXCR run on the 5' RACE reads, TCRdb lists one record per CDR3 protein. The data contain fewer than 1,000,000 distinct CDR3 sequences, around 45% of them singletons. Sequencing was done on a sample of blood. The receptors here all came from a man aged 55 to 70 in good health. CDR3s include the opening cysteine and the closing phenylalanine or tryptophan. The D gene is left open where the match is weak. Not all rows give a size; the values are once, few, many and, for expanded clones, a class.

J | size | V | D | length | DNA | CDR3
TRBJ2-1 | few | TRBV29-1 | NA | 11 | TGCAGCGGGTATGCCGGGTGGGAGCAGTTCTTC | CSGYAGWEQFF
TRBJ2-7 | NA | TRBV28 | NA | 12 | TGTGCCAGCAGTTTTAGGGGGAGCGAGCAGTACTTC | CASSFRGSEQYF
TRBJ2-1 | NA | TRBV9 | TRBD1 | 16 | TGTGCCAGCAGCGTAGGAGGACAGGGGGCATACAATGAGCAGTTCTTC | CASSVGGQGAYNEQFF
TRBJ2-7 | NA | TRBV10-3 | TRBD1 | 15 | TGTGCCATCAGCCCCGCGACAGGGGGGTCGAGCGAGCAGTACTTC | CAISPATGGSSEQYF
TRBJ2-4 | NA | TRBV7-3 | TRBD1 | 13 | TGTGCCAGCAGCTCGGGACAGGGAGAAAAGCAGTACTTC | CASSSGQGEKQYF
TRBJ2-7 | few | TRBV24-1 | TRBD2 | 13 | TGTGCCACCAGTCGGGGGGGCTCCTACGAGCAGTACTTC | CATSRGGSYEQYF
TRBJ1-1 | NA | TRBV20-1 | NA | 13 | TGCAGTACAACCGGGACATCGAACACTGAAGCTTTCTTT | CSTTGTSNTEAFF
TRBJ1-2 | many | TRBV29-1 | NA | 13 | TGCAGCGTTGCCACCCTGGGGGGAAATGGCTACACCTTC | CSVATLGGNGYTF
TRBJ2-7 | NA | TRBV3-1 | TRBD1 | 15 | TGTGCCAGCAGCCCAGTCGGGACAGGGGGCCCCGAGCAGTACTTC | CASSPVGTGGPEQYF
TRBJ1-5 | few | TRBV6-6 | NA | 13 | TGTGCCAGCAGTGTGGATCACCGGCAGCCCCAGCATTTT | CASSVDHRQPQHF
TRBJ2-7 | NA | TRBV12-3/TRBV12-4 | TRBD2 | 16 | TGTGCCAGCAGTTCCCCGAAGATAGCGGGGGGGGATGAGCAGTACTTC | CASSSPKIAGGDEQYF
TRBJ1-2 | few | TRBV20-1 | TRBD1 | 13 | TGCAGTGCTAGAAACCAGGGGGATGGTGGCTACACCTTC | CSARNQGDGGYTF
TRBJ2-5 | NA | TRBV20-1 | TRBD2 | 16 | TGCAGTGCTAGAGATGCGGGCGGGGGGGCCTTGGAGACCCAGTACTTC | CSARDAGGGALETQYF
TRBJ2-2 | NA | TRBV7-8 | NA | 14 | TGTGCCAGCAGCTTAGCATGCGGGTCCGGGGAGCTGTTTTTT | CASSLACGSGELFF
TRBJ1-1 | NA | TRBV6-1 | TRBD1 | 15 | TGTGCCAGCACCCCGGGACAGGGGAGGAACACTGAAGCTTTCTTT | CASTPGQGRNTEAFF
TRBJ2-1 | few | TRBV6-5 | TRBD1 | 16 | TGTGCCAGCAGTTACGGGCGGACAGGGGGATTCAATGAGCAGTTCTTC | CASSYGRTGGFNEQFF
TRBJ2-1 | few | TRBV7-7 | TRBD2 | 15 | TGTGCTAGCAGCCATAGCGGGGGGGCGTCTAACGAGCAGTTCTTC | CASSHSGGASNEQFF
TRBJ2-7 | NA | TRBV20-1 | NA | 13 | TGCAGTGCCGCGGTGCTTAGGTCCTACGAGCAGTACTTC | CSAAVLRSYEQYF
TRBJ2-7 | NA | TRBV6-2/TRBV6-3 | NA | 14 | TGTGCCAGCAGTTACTTTGACAGTTACAATGAGCAGTACTTC | CASSYFDSYNEQYF
TRBJ1-6 | NA | TRBV5-1 | NA | 15 | TGCGCCAGCAGCTTCGACCAGGGCCGGGATTCACCCCTCCACTTT | CASSFDQGRDSPLHF
TRBJ2-7 | NA | TRBV7-2 | TRBD2 | 16 | TGTGCCAGCAGTCCTATTGATCTAGCGGGCCACTACGAGCAGTACTTC | CASSPIDLAGHYEQYF
TRBJ2-1 | NA | TRBV20-1 | NA | 10 | TGCAGCCTTTGGAGCAATGAGCAGTTCTTC | CSLWSNEQFF
TRBJ1-6 | NA | TRBV3-1 | NA | 15 | TGTGCCAGCAGAAATAACGGGGACATCCGATCACCCCTCCACTTT | CASRNNGDIRSPLHF
TRBJ1-1 | NA | TRBV7-2 | TRBD1 | 19 | TGTGCCAGCAGCTTAAGGACGGGACCGGGACAGGGATTGCGCACTGAAGCTTTCTTT | CASSLRTGPGQGLRTEAFF
TRBJ2-2 | few | TRBV7-3 | NA | 12 | TGTGCCAGCAGCTTCGGTCGAGGGGAGCTGTTTTTT | CASSFGRGELFF
TRBJ2-7 | NA | TRBV6-2/TRBV6-3 | TRBD1 | 15 | TGTGCCAGCAGTTACCTGGGACAGGGTCGGAACGAGCAGTACTTC | CASSYLGQGRNEQYF
TRBJ2-3 | few | TRBV7-2 | NA | 14 | TGTGCCAGCAACCAGAGGAACCTCACAGATACGCAGTATTTT | CASNQRNLTDTQYF
TRBJ1-6 | NA | TRBV6-1 | NA | 15 | TGTGCCAGCAGTGAAGGGGTCCACCAAGATTCACCCCCCCACTTT | CASSEGVHQDSPPHF
TRBJ2-1 | few | TRBV3-1 | TRBD2 | 17 | TGTGCCAGCAGCCAAGATCGGAGCCTAGCGGGGGGCAATGAGCAGTTCTTC | CASSQDRSLAGGNEQFF
TRBJ1-2 | NA | TRBV6-5 | NA | 13 | TGTGCCAGCAGACCAGACAGATATTATGGCTACACCTTC | CASRPDRYYGYTF
TRBJ2-4 | NA | TRBV11-2 | TRBD1 | 11 | TGTGCCAGCAACCCAGGGGGAGAGCAGTACTTC | CASNPGGEQYF
TRBJ2-5 | few | TRBV12-3/TRBV12-4 | TRBD2 | 15 | TGTGCCAGCAGTTCCCAAGCGGGGGGGCACGAGACCCAGTACTTC | CASSSQAGGHETQYF
TRBJ2-1 | NA | TRBV10-2 | NA | 13 | TGCGCCAGCAGTGAATTCAGCTACAATGAGCAGTTCTTC | CASSEFSYNEQFF
TRBJ2-6 | few | TRBV28 | NA | 15 | TGTGCCACCCGACGCGAGGGGATGGGGGCCAACGTCCTGACTTTC | CATRREGMGANVLTF
TRBJ2-5 | NA | TRBV6-5 | NA | 16 | TGTGCCAGCAGTTACCTCAAGGGGGGCCACCAAGAGACCCAGTACTTC | CASSYLKGGHQETQYF
TRBJ1-1 | few | TRBV5-1 | TRBD1 | 14 | TGCGCCAGCAGCAACCGGGACAGGGGCACTGAAGCTTTCTTT | CASSNRDRGTEAFF
TRBJ1-1 | NA | TRBV29-1 | NA | 13 | TGCAGCGTTACCTGGGGGGTGGGCACTGAAGCTTTCTTT | CSVTWGVGTEAFF
TRBJ1-4 | NA | TRBV29-1 | TRBD1 | 15 | TGCAGCGTCGCGGACAGGGGGCAGAGTAATGAAAAACTGTTTTTT | CSVADRGQSNEKLFF
TRBJ2-7 | many | TRBV7-2 | NA | 13 | TGTGCCAGCAGCTTTGGACAGCTCTACGAGCAGTACTTC | CASSFGQLYEQYF
TRBJ1-6 | few | TRBV25-1 | TRBD1 | 15 | TGTGCCAGCAGTGTACGGGACAGGGTCAATTCACCCCTCCACTTT | CASSVRDRVNSPLHF
TRBJ2-1 | NA | TRBV12-3/TRBV12-4 | NA | 14 | TGTGCCAGCAGTGCCGGGACTCTCTTCAATGAGCAGTTCTTC | CASSAGTLFNEQFF
TRBJ1-1 | few | TRBV27 | TRBD1 | 15 | TGTGCCAGCAGTCCCAGGGACAGTATGAACACTGAAGCTTTCTTT | CASSPRDSMNTEAFF
TRBJ1-5 | NA | TRBV6-2/TRBV6-3 | NA | 13 | TGTGCCAGCAGTTATACAGCTCGCCAGCCCCAGCATTTT | CASSYTARQPQHF
TRBJ1-5 | NA | TRBV10-1 | NA | 10 | TGCGCCAGCAACCCTCAGCCCCAGCATTTT | CASNPQPQHF
TRBJ2-7 | NA | TRBV28 | NA | 13 | TGTGCCAGCATGGGCAGTAATACCTACGAGCAGTACTTC | CASMGSNTYEQYF
TRBJ2-5 | NA | TRBV7-2 | TRBD1 | 14 | TGTGCCAGCACGGAATTTAGGGGGCAAGGGACCCAGTACTTC | CASTEFRGQGTQYF